This T cell receptor beta chain was recorded in a study of response to subunit inactivated influenza vaccine. CDR1 is LGHNA and CDR2 is YNFKEQ in the germline V gene. V was pared by 0 bases and J by 2 bases, with 14 bases between. This CDR3 comprises 17 residues. Each CDR3 protein gets one entry after TCRdb re-called the RT-PCR reads with MiXCR. The sample shows about half a million distinct CDR3 sequences, over 9.5% of them seen only once. Ten or more counts support this clonotype. Its antigen remains unknown. Study-level results: Each seasonal flu vaccination may recruit only limited new T cells, authors suggested.

The TCR was taken from a man aged 50-60 years who received an inactivated influenza vaccine. The chain carries TRBV4-2 and TRBJ1-5; D is perhaps TRBD1 (5 bases). The material sequenced was PBMCs from blood, taken roughly 47 days after vaccination. The CDR3: CASSQEGTAWGNQPQHF. The DNA of the CDR3 is TGTGCCAGCAGCCAAGAAGGGACGGCTTGGGGCAATCAGCCCCAGCATTTT.